This T cell receptor beta chain is from a study of regulatory T cells in long-lasting Graves disease. Study at large: Newly diagnosed Graves' patients had under 3 months of antithyroid drugs. Findings of the study overall: Persistent cases of Graves' showed reduced TCR diversity relative to newly diagnosed patients. TRBV28, TRBJ1-2 and TRBJ2-5 emerged as the favored segments in persistent disease.

Trimming stripped 0 bases from V and 14 bases from J, with 18 bases between. CDR3 length equals 15 residues. CDR1 and CDR2 from the germline V gene are SGHTS and YDEGEE. According to the study, TCR beta libraries were built with iRepertoire HTBI primers and CDR3-region Arm-PCR. TCRdb ran MiXCR on the multiplex PCR reads and lists one entry per CDR3 protein. Here the sample spans about 430,000 distinct CDR3 sequences, roughly 15% being singletons. Points on this clonotype: Its antigen is as yet unknown.

The time point denotes: newly diagnosed GD, antithyroid drugs for less than 3 months. PBMC-extracted RNA yielded the TCR library. These same records also appear under a second study, on T cells in Graves' hyperthyroidism and ophthalmopathy.

The specimen was peripheral blood mononuclear cells (PBMCs), collected at new diagnosis, from a patient treated with antithyroid drugs. The chain couples TRBV5-8 to TRBJ1-6; maybe TRBD1 (5 bases). This TCR was sampled from a woman between 40 and 55 years old with Graves disease. CDR3: CASSLDGQGGVALHF. As DNA, the CDR3 is TGTGCCAGCAGCTTGGACGGGCAGGGAGGCGTTGCCCTCCACTTT.